There are a few counts of the clone carrying this T cell receptor (beta chain). The antigen is unknown. This sample is drawn from a study of T-cell memory formation after mild COVID-19. General study points: CD4+ contracting clones were found mainly in CM and EM, and CD8+ ones in EMRA. CD4/CD8 balance characterized clones contracting day 15 to 85, and CD4+ skew characterized later expanders.

TCRdb recomputed calls from the 5' RACE reads with MiXCR, one row per CDR3 protein. The profile shows a few hundred thousand distinct CDR3 sequences, approximately 29% of them singletons. The sequence was collected from an adult woman who had mild COVID-19 (a few samples of this study predate the infection). Cell type and time point are not known. Sequenced input: PBMCs or a T cell subset sorted from them (not recorded which).

DNA for the CDR3: TGCAGTGCTAGCTCCCTGTCGGCGGGGGGAGGTGATACGCAGTATTTT. It codes for CSASSLSAGGGDTQYF. The chain uses TRBV20-1 and TRBJ2-3, with 8 bases aligning to TRBD2. The CDR3 covers 16 residues. Trimming removed 3 bases from V and 6 bases from J; junction bases left unmatched: 14. Germline V CDR1 and CDR2: DFQATT, SNEGSKA (reference sequence).